This entry lists 24 T cell receptor beta chains sequenced from one sample in a study of blood T cell repertoires in COVID-19. Sequenced by immunoSEQ multiplex PCR; TCRdb stores in-frame clones only, minus some. The data show about 150,000 clones, 84% seen once. The sequenced material came from peripheral blood. These TCRs come from a woman between 45 and 65 years old with acute or convalescent COVID-19.

This chain uses TRBV29-1 with TRBJ1-2, with unresolved D. V was trimmed by 4 bases and J by 4 bases, leaving 16 bases between them. The CDR3 has 14 amino acids. Germline V gives CDR1 SQVTM, CDR2 ANQGSEA. The CDR3 DNA reads TGCAGCGTTGTTAAACGGGAGTTCACCTATGGCTACACCTTC. It codes for CSVVKREFTYGYTF.

This rearrangement joins TRBV6-5 to TRBJ2-7; 9 bases agree with TRBD1. The germline V gene has CDR1 MNHEY and CDR2 SVGAGI. CDR3 length equals 15 residues. V trimming: 6 bases; J trimming: 0 bases; junction bases outside the gene matches: 6. CDR3 protein: CASSRGQGSSYEQYF. CDR3 DNA: TGTGCCAGCAGCCGGGGACAGGGAAGCTCCTACGAGCAGTACTTC.

The V call is TRBV9, the J call TRBJ1-2, with no clear D. This CDR3 is 14 amino acids long. Germline V CDR1 and CDR2: SGDLS, YYNGEE. V lost 0 bases and J 4 bases, leaving 10 bases between the germline ends. The CDR3 sequence: CASSVAEKSYGYTF. Here the CDR3 DNA reads TGTGCCAGCAGCGTAGCGGAGAAGAGCTATGGCTACACCTTC.

The chain combines TRBV7-2 with TRBJ1-6; TRBD1 matches at 8 bases. V shed 5 bases and J 6 bases; nucleotides not matched to a gene: 6. Germline V lookup: CDR1 SGHTA, CDR2 FQGNSA. This CDR3 has 15 amino acids. The CDR3 coding sequence is TGTGCCAGCAGCATAGGACAGGGCCCTAATTCACCCCTCCACTTT. Translation: CASSIGQGPNSPLHF.

This rearrangement joins TRBV9 to TRBJ1-4, with D maybe TRBD1 (6 bases). The CDR3 has 14 residues. Germline values: CDR1 SGDLS, CDR2 YYNGEE. The V end was cut by 0 bases, the J end by 6 bases, with 9 bases between. CDR3 in DNA: TGTGCCAGCAGCGTAGTTGCAGGGGATGAAAAACTGTTTTTT. It is translated as CASSVVAGDEKLFF.

The rearrangement joins TRBV5-1 to TRBJ2-6; the D gene is possibly TRBD1 (7 bases). Germline V gives CDR1 SGHRS, CDR2 YFSETQ. This CDR3 spans 17 amino acids. Trimming removed 4 bases at V and 0 bases at J, with 14 bases between. CDR3: CASSPGAGGSGANVLTF. In DNA form, the CDR3 reads TGCGCCAGCAGCCCGGGGGCAGGGGGCTCTGGGGCCAACGTCCTGACTTTC. Supplemented by reference TRBV5-1 and TRBJ2-6, the full variable domain reads KAGVTQTPRYLIKTRGQQVTLSCSPISGHRSVSWYQQTPGQGLQFLFEYFSETQRNKGNFPGRFSGRQFSNSRSEMNVSTLELGDSALYLCASSPGAGGSGANVLTFGAGSRLTVL.

The V and J genes are TRBV4-1 and TRBJ2-4; 7 bases are shared with TRBD1. The CDR3 contains 16 residues. Germline V gives CDR1 MGHRA, CDR2 YSYEKL. The trim removed 1 base at V and 9 bases at J, leaving 12 bases unmatched. The CDR3 loop reads CASSQAQQGPTSIQYF. In DNA, the CDR3 is TGCGCCAGCAGCCAAGCTCAACAGGGGCCCACTAGCATTCAGTACTTC.

V is TRBV18 and J is TRBJ1-1; 9 bases are shared with TRBD1. After removal of 2 bases from V and 5 bases from J, the junction contained 9 bases not matched to a gene. The CDR3 sequence is 16 residues long. Germline CDR1 KGHSH, CDR2 LQKENI. DNA for the CDR3: TGTGCCAGCTCACCAGGGGAACAGGGGGCAAGGACTGAAGCTTTCTTT. It encodes CASSPGEQGARTEAFF. The whole variable domain, filled in from reference TRBV18 and TRBJ1-1, reads NAGVMQNPRHLVRRRGQEARLRCSPMKGHSHVYWYRQLPEEGLKFMVYLQKENIIDESGMPKERFSAEFPKEGPSILRIQQVVRGDSAAYFCASSPGEQGARTEAFFGQGTRLTVV.

This chain links TRBV29-1 with TRBJ2-7; 11 bases are a match to TRBD2. Germline V gives CDR1 SQVTM, CDR2 ANQGSEA. V was clipped by 7 bases and J by 5 bases; unmatched bases: 7. The CDR3 is made up of 13 amino acids. CDR3 sequence reads: CSAALAGVNEQYF. The CDR3, as DNA: TGCAGCGCTGCACTAGCGGGAGTAAACGAGCAGTACTTC.

V usage is TRBV7-3 and J usage is TRBJ2-1; 10 bases are shared with TRBD2. The CDR3 has 13 residues. Germline loops: CDR1 SGHTA, CDR2 FQGTGA. The J segment lost 14 bases and the V segment lost 8 bases, leaving 12 bases of the junction unmatched. This CDR3 is CASGLLAGGSKFF. The CDR3, as DNA: TGTGCCAGCGGTCTCTTAGCGGGGGGTTCGAAGTTCTTC. The variable domain in full, with the rest retrieved from reference TRBV7-3 and TRBJ2-1, is GAGVSQTPSNKVTEKGKYVELRCDPISGHTALYWYRQSLGQGPEFLIYFQGTGAADDSGLPNDRFFAVRPEGSVSTLKIQRTERGDSAVYLCASGLLAGGSKFFGPGTRLTVL.

CDR3 sequence reads: CASTPWTGDSYEQYF. The CDR3 DNA reads TGTGCCAGCACCCCTTGGACAGGGGACTCCTACGAGCAGTACTTC. The chain carries TRBV6-5 and TRBJ2-7, with 9 bases identical to TRBD1. Trimming at V came to 7 bases and at J to 0 bases, leaving 7 bases not matched to a gene. Germline V gene sequence: CDR1 MNHEY, CDR2 SVGAGI. The CDR3 is made up of 15 amino acids.

The V gene is TRBV6-1, the J gene TRBJ1-1; unclear D gene. Germline CDR1 MNHNS, CDR2 SASEGT. The CDR3 contains 15 residues. V lost 2 bases to trimming and J lost 1 base, with 11 bases between them. CDR3 sequence reads: CASSESAGTNTEAFF. For the CDR3, the DNA is TGTGCCAGCAGTGAATCGGCAGGTACGAACACTGAAGCTTTCTTT.

The genes are TRBV3-1 (or the pseudogene TRBV3-2) and TRBJ2-1; D is perhaps TRBD1 (6 bases). V dropped 3 bases and J dropped 5 bases, with 8 bases sitting between them. In germline, CDR1 is LGHDT, CDR2 YNNKEL (reference sequence). The CDR3 runs 13 residues. CDR3 loop: CASSQQGHNEQFF. The DNA of the CDR3 is TGTGCCAGCAGCCAGCAGGGGCACAATGAGCAGTTCTTC.

The V call is TRBV14, the J call TRBJ2-3; D might be TRBD2 (6 bases). The CDR3 has 14 amino acids. Germline CDR1 is SGHDN and CDR2 is FVKESK. Trimming took off 4 bases at V and 1 base at J, with 9 bases between the two ends. This CDR3 is CASSLGGGTDTQYF. CDR3 in DNA: TGTGCCAGCAGCCTTGGCGGGGGCACAGATACGCAGTATTTT. Drawing the rest from reference TRBV14 and TRBJ2-3, the complete variable domain is EAGVTQFPSHSVIEKGQTVTLRCDPISGHDNLYWYRRVMGKEIKFLLHFVKESKQDESGMPNNRFLAERTGGTYSTLKVQPAELEDSGVYFCASSLGGGTDTQYFGPGTRLTVL.

Only one count was recorded for this clone. The genes are TRBV6-5 and TRBJ1-2, with 7 bases aligning to TRBD1. Germline V gives CDR1 MNHEY, CDR2 SVGAGI. The CDR3 is 13 amino acids. The J segment lost 8 bases and the V segment lost 4 bases, leaving 7 bases of the junction unmatched. Here the CDR3 reads CASSSDRVGGYTF. The DNA of the CDR3 is TGTGCCAGCAGTTCCGACAGGGTGGGCGGCTACACCTTC.

The chain carries TRBV28 and TRBJ2-1; 11 positions match TRBD2. Germline CDR1 and CDR2: MDHEN and SYDVKM. The CDR3 consists of 14 residues. The V gene end was trimmed by 6 bases and the J gene end by 6 bases; junction bases not matched to a gene: 4. The CDR3 DNA follows: TGTGCCAGCAGGAGGACTAGCGGGCCCAATGAGCAGTTCTTC. It codes for CASRRTSGPNEQFF.

V usage is TRBV18 and J usage is TRBJ1-1, with TRBD1 matching over 8 bases. This CDR3 has 19 amino acids. CDR1 is KGHSH, CDR2 LQKENI, per germline. V lost 8 bases and J lost 1; bases outside the gene matches: 21. In nucleotides, the CDR3 is TGTGCCAGCCACTTCACACTTGGACAGGGCCTGATTTCGAACACTGAAGCTTTCTTT. Protein: CASHFTLGQGLISNTEAFF.

The chain joins TRBV7-8 to TRBJ2-3; 8 nucleotides line up with TRBD1. With 7 bases clipped from V and 3 bases from J, the junction kept 9 bases outside the gene matches. The CDR3 runs to 15 residues. Germline V gene data show CDR1 as SGHVS and CDR2 as FQNEAQ. CDR3 amino acids: CASTLLQGGTDTQYF. DNA for the CDR3: TGTGCCAGCACCCTGCTACAGGGGGGAACAGATACGCAGTATTTT.

The chain is built from TRBV7-2 and TRBJ2-2, with a weak D call TRBD1 (5 bases). The germline gives CDR1 SGHTA, CDR2 FQGNSA. This CDR3 is 14 amino acids long. V was clipped by 4 bases and J by 4 bases, with 10 bases between them. The CDR3: CASSSQGPTGELFF. In DNA form, the CDR3 reads TGTGCCAGCAGCTCCCAGGGTCCCACCGGGGAGCTGTTTTTT.

This clone was counted between two and nine times. The chain combines TRBV2 with TRBJ1-2; D is unresolved. The CDR3 has 12 residues. V was pared by 8 bases and J by 4 bases, with 11 bases between. Germline CDR1 is SNHLY and CDR2 is FYNNEI. The CDR3 loop is CASFVGLYGYTF. In nucleotides, the CDR3 is TGTGCCAGCTTTGTAGGACTCTATGGCTACACCTTC.

J is TRBJ1-3 and V is TRBV4-1, with D perhaps TRBD1 (5 bases). The length of the CDR3 is 16 residues. CDR1 is MGHRA, CDR2 YSYEKL, per germline. Deletions cut 1 base from V and 0 bases from J, with 10 bases between. CDR3: CASSQAADSSGNTIYF. CDR3 bases: TGCGCCAGCAGCCAAGCGGCAGACAGCTCTGGAAACACCATATATTTT.

The rearrangement links TRBV6-5 to TRBJ2-7, with TRBD1 identical over 7 bases. From germline, CDR1 is MNHEY and CDR2 SVGAGI. This CDR3 contains 15 residues. J was trimmed by 1 base and V by 2 bases; bases with no gene match: 5. CDR3 nucleotide sequence: TGTGCCAGCAGTTACGCGACAGGGTTTTCCTACGAGCAGTACTTC. This translates into CASSYATGFSYEQYF.

The rearrangement joins TRBV5-1 to TRBJ1-4; the D gene is possibly TRBD1 (5 bases). The V end was cut by 3 bases, the J end by 8 bases, with 14 bases between. CDR3 length equals 14 residues. Germline V gives CDR1 SGHRS, CDR2 YFSETQ. The CDR3 loop reads CASSSQGGEEKLFF. For the CDR3, the DNA is TGCGCCAGCAGCTCACAAGGAGGGGAGGAAAAACTGTTTTTT. Drawing the rest from reference TRBV5-1 and TRBJ1-4, the complete variable domain is KAGVTQTPRYLIKTRGQQVTLSCSPISGHRSVSWYQQTPGQGLQFLFEYFSETQRNKGNFPGRFSGRQFSNSRSEMNVSTLELGDSALYLCASSSQGGEEKLFFGSGTQLSVL.

The chain uses TRBV6-2 or TRBV6-3 and TRBJ1-2; 8 bases are a match to TRBD1. CDR1 and CDR2 from the germline V gene are MNHEY and SVGEGT. The CDR3 spans 13 residues. J lost 7 bases, V lost 4 bases, and 5 bases had no gene match. The CDR3 bases are TGTGCCAGCAGTTCGTGGACAGGGAGTGGCTACACCTTC. Translation: CASSSWTGSGYTF.